Each of the 25 T cell receptor beta chains below was sequenced from the same sample in a study of regulatory T cells in long-lasting Graves disease. Researchers made TCR beta libraries by using iRepertoire HTBI primers and running Arm-PCR on CDR3 regions. TCRdb reprocessed the multiplex PCR reads with MiXCR, giving one entry per CDR3 protein. Of more than 300,000 distinct CDR3 sequences detected, around 23% appear once; the ten largest clones hold 25% to 35%. Time point described: persistent/refractory GD, antithyroid drugs over 5 years with positive TRAb. There was RNA extracted from PBMCs, and the TCR library was made from it. Here the sequenced sample was peripheral blood mononuclear cells (PBMCs), taken when the disease was refractory, from a patient treated with antithyroid drugs. The receptors here all came from a woman aged 40 to 49 with Graves disease.

This sequence joins TRBV11-3 and TRBJ2-1; D call uncertain. This CDR3 contains 13 residues. The ends were cut back, 2 bases at V and 6 bases at J, with 8 bases in the middle. Germline V gene lookup returns CDR1 SGHNT and CDR2 YENEEA. The DNA for the CDR3 is TGTGCCAGCAGCTTAACAAGGATCAATGAGCAGTTCTTC. Residues: CASSLTRINEQFF.

J is TRBJ2-3 and V is TRBV28; TRBD2 aligns across 9 bases. The CDR3 runs to 17 residues. Looked up from germline, CDR1 is MDHEN and CDR2 is SYDVKM. The ends lost 1 base at V and 8 bases at J; junction bases unmatched: 13. CDR3 protein: CASSLSWLAGTNSTQYF. The CDR3 DNA is TGTGCCAGCAGTTTATCTTGGCTAGCGGGAACAAACAGTACGCAGTATTTT.

Details on this clonotype: A read error is possible here, since a much larger clone lies one base away. This is likely a read error, given that the CDR3 carries no conserved phenylalanine or tryptophan at its end. The rearrangement uses TRBV9 and TRBJ1-4; 8 positions agree with TRBD1. Trimming removed 0 bases from V and 7 bases from J; junction bases left unmatched: 2. The CDR3 length is 14 residues. Germline V lookup: CDR1 SGDLS, CDR2 YYNGEE. Here the CDR3 DNA reads TGTGCCAGCAGCGTAGGGACAGGGTTTGAAAAACTGTTTCTT. Protein: CASSVGTGFEKLFL.

V usage is TRBV28 and J usage is TRBJ2-7; D uncertain. There are 16 residues in the CDR3. Germline CDR1 is MDHEN and CDR2 is SYDVKM. V was pared by 2 bases and J by 2 bases, with 16 bases between. DNA for the CDR3: TGTGCCAGCAGTTTAAACTGGTGGGTAGCCCCCTACGAGCAGTACTTC. Residues: CASSLNWWVAPYEQYF.

This clonotype was seen at least ten times. The chain employs TRBV6-2 or TRBV6-3 and TRBJ2-7; D is perhaps TRBD1 or TRBD2 (5 bases each). This CDR3 region has 14 residues. Trimming removed 3 bases from V and 2 bases from J, with 11 bases in between. Germline CDR1 is MNHEY and CDR2 is SVGEGT. The CDR3 DNA follows: TGTGCCAGCAGTTATCAGGGACCGACCTACGAGCAGTACTTC. Its translation is CASSYQGPTYEQYF.

The chain has TRBV7-8 and TRBJ2-5; D is uncertain. The CDR3 is 15 amino acids. V lost 5 bases, J lost 4 bases, and 17 bases lay in between. From germline, CDR1 is SGHVS and CDR2 FQNEAQ. For the CDR3, the DNA is TGTGCCAGCAGCGCTCAAAGATCAGACCGAGAGACCCAGTACTTC. This gives the protein CASSAQRSDRETQYF.

This clonotype showed up just a few times. This chain joins TRBV3-1 and TRBJ2-5; 11 bases line up with TRBD1. Unmatched junction bases numbered 12, after V lost 1 base and J lost 5 bases. CDR3 length: 18 residues. Germline CDR1 reads LGHDT; CDR2 reads YNNKEL (reference sequence). CDR3 in amino acids: CASSQGRWGQGDEETQYF. The CDR3 DNA reads TGTGCCAGCAGCCAAGGAAGATGGGGACAGGGGGACGAGGAGACCCAGTACTTC.

As to this clonotype: This may stem from a read error, because a much larger clone lies one nucleotide away. The chain uses TRBV6-4 and TRBJ1-5; the D gene is possibly TRBD1 (5 bases). CDR3 length equals 15 residues. CDR1 MRHNA and CDR2 SNTAGT come from the germline V gene. Trimming removed 4 bases at V and 0 bases at J, with 10 bases between. In DNA form, the CDR3 reads TGTGCCAGCAGTGGAGACAGCTATAGCAATCAGCCCCAGCATTTT. Its translation is CASSGDSYSNQPQHF.

This clonotype was seen only once. Since a much larger clone is just one base distant, this may be a read error. The chain employs TRBV28 and TRBJ2-1; D gene unclear. This CDR3 comprises 11 residues. Per the germline V gene, CDR1 is MDHEN and CDR2 is SYDVKM. Trimming stripped 6 bases from V and 10 bases from J, with 10 bases between. The chain's CDR3 is CASRYLYEQFF. DNA of the CDR3: TGTGCCAGCAGATACCTCTACGAGCAGTTCTTC.

The chain couples TRBV19 to TRBJ2-1, with TRBD2 matching over 15 bases. The germline V gene has CDR1 LNHDA and CDR2 SQIVND (reference sequence). After removal of 4 bases from V and 5 bases from J, the junction contained 15 bases not matched to a gene. The CDR3 has 20 residues. The DNA for the CDR3 is TGTGCCAGTAGTACCTCCATATGGACTAGCGGGAGGGTAATAGACAATGAGCAGTTCTTC. Translation: CASSTSIWTSGRVIDNEQFF.

This clonotype was counted ten times or more. CDR3: CASSGASPLHF. In nucleotides, the CDR3 is TGTGCCTCTTCCGGGGCTTCACCCCTCCACTTT. This chain connects TRBV28 to TRBJ1-6; a weak D match, TRBD1 (5 bases). In germline, CDR1 is MDHEN, CDR2 SYDVKM. CDR3 length: 11 residues. The V gene lost 11 bases and the J gene lost 9 bases, with 11 bases spanning the gap. Based on the CDR3 plus reference TRBV28 and TRBJ1-6, the full variable domain is DVKVTQSSRYLVKRTGEKVFLECVQDMDHENMFWYRQDPGLGLRLIYFSYDVKMKEKGDIPEGYSVSREKKERFSLILESASTNQTSMYLCASSGASPLHFGNGTRLTVT.

The chain uses TRBV5-1 and TRBJ2-7; possibly TRBD2 for D (5 bases). CDR1 SGHRS and CDR2 YFSETQ come from the germline V gene. The V end lost 0 bases, the J end lost 0 bases, and 10 bases lay between the germline ends. This CDR3 is built from 15 residues. The chain's CDR3 is CASSLAGGGSYEQYF. The CDR3 nucleotides are TGCGCCAGCAGCTTGGCCGGAGGAGGCTCCTACGAGCAGTACTTC.

This clonotype was observed once. This rearrangement joins TRBV6-5 to TRBJ2-3; D might be TRBD2 (5 bases). The CDR3 spans 19 residues. V lost 0 bases and J 0 bases, leaving 19 bases between the germline ends. Germline-derived CDR1 and CDR2 are MNHEY and SVGAGI. CDR3 protein: CASSYSRGRWGASTDTQYF. As DNA, the CDR3 is TGTGCCAGCAGTTACTCTCGTGGTCGGTGGGGAGCTAGCACAGATACGCAGTATTTT.

This clonotype was counted between two and nine times. The rearrangement uses TRBV5-8 and TRBJ2-1; D ambiguous. There are 16 residues in the CDR3. V lost 0 bases to trimming and J lost 4 bases, with 14 bases between them. Germline V gene sequence: CDR1 SGHTS, CDR2 YDEGEE. DNA for the CDR3: TGTGCCAGCAGCTTGGGAATGGGCCCTCGATACAATGAGCAGTTCTTC. It specifies CASSLGMGPRYNEQFF.

This clonotype came up many times. This chain uses TRBV27 with TRBJ2-7; TRBD2 matches 10 bases. The CDR3 length is 17 residues. Trimming at V came to 0 bases and at J to 2 bases, leaving 7 bases not matched to a gene. Germline-derived CDR1 and CDR2 are MNHEY and SMNVEV (reference sequence). The chain's CDR3 is CASSLSLGSGRAYEQYF. CDR3 DNA sequence: TGTGCCAGCAGTTTATCCCTCGGGAGCGGGAGGGCCTACGAGCAGTACTTC.

At least ten counts were recorded for this clonotype. The rearrangement links TRBV11-2 to TRBJ1-5; D uncertain. The CDR3 sequence is 13 residues long. Germline CDR1 is SGHAT and CDR2 is FQNNGV. V dropped 5 bases and J dropped 3 bases, with 8 bases sitting between them. CDR3 sequence: CASSPQVNQPQHF. For the CDR3, the DNA is TGTGCCAGCAGCCCCCAGGTCAATCAGCCCCAGCATTTT. Together with reference TRBV11-2 and TRBJ1-5, the CDR3 gives the full variable domain: EAGVAQSPRYKIIEKRQSVAFWCNPISGHATLYWYQQILGQGPKLLIQFQNNGVVDDSQLPKDRFSAERLKGVDSTLKIQPAKLEDSAVYLCASSPQVNQPQHFGDGTRLSIL.

With respect to this clonotype: Given a much more abundant clone one base away, this may be a read error. The CDR3 does not end in the conserved phenylalanine or tryptophan, so this is likely a read error. The J gene is TRBJ1-1, the V gene TRBV12-3 or TRBV12-4; D is ambiguous. The length of the CDR3 is 14 residues. The germline V and J ends were trimmed by 1 base and 0 bases, with 6 bases remaining between them. In DNA form, the CDR3 reads TGTGCCAGCAGTTTAGTGTCCATGAACACTGAAGCTTTCTTA. The encoded protein is CASSLVSMNTEAFL.

The chain carries TRBV6-1 and TRBJ2-7; D gene ambiguous. The germline V gene encodes CDR1 MNHNS and CDR2 SASEGT. This CDR3 has 14 residues. Trimming pared 6 bases from V and 1 base from J, leaving 13 bases between. DNA of the CDR3: TGTGCCAGCAGCCCCTCCTTGGGATCCTACGAGCAGTACTTC. Amino acid sequence: CASSPSLGSYEQYF.

CDR3 nucleotides: TGTGCCAGCAGTCCTACTAGCGGGAGCCTTGGGGATACGCAGTATTTT. It translates to CASSPTSGSLGDTQYF. This chain uses TRBV12-3 or TRBV12-4 with TRBJ2-3; TRBD2 matches 11 bases. The V gene end was trimmed by 5 bases and the J gene end by 6 bases; junction bases not matched to a gene: 10. The CDR3 has 16 amino acids.

The chain combines TRBV20-1 with TRBJ1-6, with unresolved D. V lost 0 bases, J lost 3 bases, and 15 bases lay in between. The CDR3 runs 17 residues. CDR1 and CDR2 from the germline V gene are DFQATT and SNEGSKA (reference sequence). The CDR3 DNA is TGCAGTGCTAGAGATCGCCGGGTTGCGTTCTATAATTCACCCCTCCACTTT. Its translation is CSARDRRVAFYNSPLHF.

CDR3 region: CASSRSTSGTYEQYF. CDR3 in DNA: TGTGCCAGCAGTCGTTCGACTAGCGGTACCTACGAGCAGTACTTC. The chain recombines TRBV7-9 with TRBJ2-7; 9 nucleotides agree with TRBD2. Germline V gene data show CDR1 as SEHNR and CDR2 as FQNEAQ (reference sequence). The CDR3 is made up of 15 amino acids. Trimming removed 6 bases from V and 2 bases from J; junction bases left unmatched: 8.

This clonotype was counted at least ten times. The CDR3 bases are TGTGCCAGCAGTTCCCCGGGACAGCCTACGGGAGAGACCCAGTACTTC. Protein: CASSSPGQPTGETQYF. The rearrangement uses TRBV6-9 and TRBJ2-5; TRBD1 aligns across 7 bases. V was pared by 4 bases and J by 4 bases, with 12 bases of the junction left unmatched. CDR3 length equals 16 residues. The germline gives CDR1 MNHGY, CDR2 SVAAGI.

The chain has TRBV28 and TRBJ2-7; D tentatively fits TRBD1 or TRBD2 (5 bases each). The CDR3 loop spans 14 amino acids. Germline V gives CDR1 MDHEN, CDR2 SYDVKM. V was pared by 6 bases and J by 2 bases, with 14 bases between. CDR3 region: CASSFGGIAYEQYF. In DNA form, the CDR3 reads TGTGCCAGCAGCTTTGGGGGAATAGCCTACGAGCAGTACTTC.

This clonotype came up many times. The chain is built from TRBV12-3 or TRBV12-4 and TRBJ2-7; D ambiguous. With 1 base removed from V and 3 bases from J, the gap between germline ends came to 10 bases. The CDR3 totals 14 residues. CDR3 DNA: TGTGCCAGCAGTTTAGGTCTTTTAGGCTACGAGCAGTACTTC. Protein: CASSLGLLGYEQYF.

The sample holds a few counts of this clonotype. V is TRBV24-1 and J is TRBJ2-2, with 7 bases lining up with TRBD2. V was pared by 5 bases and J by 3 bases, with 5 bases of the junction left unmatched. CDR3 length equals 15 residues. CDR1 and CDR2 (germline): KGHDR, SFDVKD. CDR3 region: CATSGASGYTGELFF. The DNA of the CDR3 is TGTGCCACCAGTGGGGCTAGCGGCTACACCGGGGAGCTGTTTTTT.